This T cell receptor beta chain was sequenced during a study of T cells after yellow fever vaccination. Study outcomes and limitations: Abundant clonotypes from the bulk population could get into FACS-sorted repertoires as contaminants. Subsequent booster samples again held most clones from primary vaccination (nearly 98% CD4, just under 90% CD8).

The 5'RACE template-switching step produced TCR cDNA and added a universal primer site and UMIs. Using its own MiXCR run on the 5' RACE reads, TCRdb lists one record per CDR3 protein. The sample holds nearly 350,000 distinct CDR3 sequences, about 7.8% seen once. This CDR3 spans 13 amino acids. Germline lookup yields CDR1 SGHRS and CDR2 YFSETQ. Trimming left V 3 bases short and J 7 bases short, with 11 bases between. About this clonotype: Antigen specificity is unknown.

The clonotype comes from a young man who received the YFV17D yellow fever vaccine. The sample in question was PBMCs, obtained about 41 days after the first yellow fever vaccination. The chain has TRBV5-1 and TRBJ2-1; D perhaps matches TRBD1 (6 bases). CDR3: CASSWKGGNEQFF. The CDR3 DNA reads TGCGCCAGCAGCTGGAAAGGGGGTAATGAGCAGTTCTTC.